This TCR beta chain emerged from a study of OX40 agonist ivuxolimab in advanced cancers. Background on the whole study: Ivuxolimab, which targeted the costimulatory receptor OX40 (CD134), was an agonistic, fully human IgG2 monoclonal antibody. In the dose-escalation cohort, approximately 80% of patients were male, and the mean age was roughly 60 years with a range of roughly 20 to 79. Peripheral TCRbeta sequencing aimed to test whether ivuxolimab altered TCR sequence diversity and caused clonal T-cell expansion. Intravenous ivuxolimab was administered to patients every 2 weeks at six dose levels: 0.01, 0.1, 0.3, 1.5, 3 and 10 mg/kg. Partial responses were achieved by three dose-escalation patients, of whom one had hepatocellular carcinoma and two had cutaneous melanoma. Of the roughly 52 patients in dose escalation, 19 had hepatocellular carcinoma, some 15 had melanoma, 9 had renal cell carcinoma and 9 had head and neck cancer. The paper covers the monotherapy dose-escalation part of the phase I ivuxolimab trial, which included N ≈ 57 patients. Patients were allowed to have had prior anti-PD-1, anti-PD-L1 or anti-CTLA-4 therapy, and more than 30% of the dose-escalation patients had previously received checkpoint inhibitors. General conclusions and limits of the study: In the 0.1-3.0 mg/kg groups, partial responders were among the patients with the lowest normalized peripheral clonal expansion, particularly in CD8+ T cells. At doses of 0.1 to 3.0 mg/kg, clonal expansion of both CD4+ and CD8+ T cells in blood was seen between baseline and week 6. Low levels of normalized T-cell clonal expansion were also shown by some nonresponding patients. The antigen specificity of the peripheral T cells that underwent clonal expansion was not determined. After ivuxolimab, more expanded clones were found on average in CD8+ T cells than in CD4+ T cells.

Patients with autoimmune disease history or receiving systemic immunosuppression were excluded from the trial. In every dose cohort, peripheral blood was drawn for TCR sequencing at baseline, cycle 4 day 1, and cycle 7 day 1. Samples were obtained from an open-label, multicenter, first-in-human phase I dose-escalation trial of ivuxolimab. The trial enrolled adults with locally advanced or metastatic head and neck squamous cell, hepatocellular, melanoma or renal cell carcinoma. Before TCR sequencing, CD4+ T cells and CD8+ T cells from peripheral blood were sorted into separate populations. Genomic DNA was isolated from the sorted cells so that the TCRbeta CDR3 region could be sequenced. TCRbeta CDR3 regions were sequenced using the immunoSEQ Assay. Sourced from immuneACCESS, this table was stored by TCRdb with only in-frame sequences that have V and J called. A share of the clones is absent; for the studies checked, an unresolved V gene accounts for under half, and the remainder has no known explanation. In this sample the table shows about 20,000 clones, around 85% of which occur a single time. Approximately 16% of the sample is in the top ten clones.

Comment on this clone: The clone's antigen remains unknown. No base quality values were provided; no much bigger clone lies one nucleotide off.

V was cut back by 2 bases and J by 0 bases, leaving a gap of 5 bases between them. The CDR3 has 14 amino acids, counting the end cysteine and phenylalanine. Just CDR3 DNA is preserved here, 42 bases in frame from base 1. The germline V gene specifies LGHNA as CDR1 and YNFKEQ as CDR2. The chain employs TRBV4-2 and TRBJ1-5; no D gene is confidently identified. Sequencing was performed on CD4+ or CD8+ T cells sorted from blood, taken in a trial of the OX40 agonist ivuxolimab. This TCR was sampled from an adult with an advanced solid tumor such as melanoma, head and neck, liver or kidney cancer. The nucleotides read TGTGCCAGCAGCCAATCGATTAGCAATCAGCCCCAGCATTTT. The resulting protein is CASSQSISNQPQHF.